The 17 T cell receptor beta chains below were found in one sample sequenced in a study of T cell responses to AZD1222 COVID-19 vaccine. Libraries were prepared by immunoSEQ multiplex PCR; TCRdb keeps only in-frame clonotypes and omits some of them. Counted here are fewer than 120,000 clones, 70% to 90% occurring once; the ten biggest clones make up 3.2%. The sample in question was peripheral blood, obtained on day 0 of AZD1222 vaccination. These receptors all come from an adult in good health.

The V gene is TRBV6-2 or TRBV6-3, the J gene TRBJ2-1, with 7 bases aligning to TRBD2. Trimming at V came to 6 bases and at J to 0 bases, leaving 8 bases not matched to a gene. The germline gives CDR1 MNHEY, CDR2 SVGEGT. This CDR3 contains 16 residues. This chain's CDR3 is CASSTLGGSSYNEQFF. The DNA for the CDR3 is TGTGCCAGCAGCACTTTGGGGGGGAGCTCCTACAATGAGCAGTTCTTC.

This clone was found once. This chain joins TRBV5-4 and TRBJ2-7; 15 positions agree with TRBD2. Germline V gene lookup returns CDR1 SGHNT and CDR2 YYREEE (reference sequence). Trimming took 3 bases from V and 4 from J; bases not matched to a gene: 5. This CDR3 region has 16 residues. CDR3 residues: CASSSRTSGREYEQYF. CDR3 nucleotide sequence: TGTGCCAGCAGCTCGAGGACTAGCGGGAGGGAATACGAGCAGTACTTC.

The chain uses TRBV24-1 and TRBJ2-5, with D possibly being TRBD1 (5 bases). V was clipped by 2 bases and J by 5 bases, with 8 bases between them. CDR1 is KGHDR and CDR2 is SFDVKD in the germline V gene. This CDR3 is built from 13 residues. CDR3 DNA sequence: TGTGCCACCAGTGATTACCCAGGGGAGACCCAGTACTTC. Translation: CATSDYPGETQYF.

The chain links TRBV18 to TRBJ2-6; no clear D. The CDR3 sequence is 15 residues long. V was cut by 3 bases and J by 0 bases, with 6 bases left in between. The germline V gene has CDR1 KGHSH and CDR2 LQKENI. The CDR3 spells CASSPINSGANVLTF. In nucleotides, the CDR3 is TGTGCCAGCTCACCCATAAACTCTGGGGCCAACGTCCTGACTTTC.

This chain links TRBV29-1 with TRBJ2-7; the D gene could be TRBD1 or TRBD2 (6 bases each). The CDR3 runs 11 residues. V gave up 6 bases and J gave up 2 bases, with 8 bases separating them. Germline V gene lookup returns CDR1 SQVTM and CDR2 ANQGSEA. The CDR3: CSVEGAYEQYF. In DNA, the CDR3 is TGCAGCGTGGAGGGGGCCTACGAGCAGTACTTC.

This chain connects TRBV28 to TRBJ1-3, with D possibly matching TRBD1 (5 bases). This CDR3 is 14 amino acids long. Germline values: CDR1 MDHEN, CDR2 SYDVKM. The V end lost 6 bases, the J end lost 11 bases, and 20 bases lay between the germline ends. The CDR3 nucleotides are TGTGCCAGCAGATCGGGGGATCGGGAAAAAGCCATATATTTT. Encoded protein: CASRSGDREKAIYF.

This clone was seen just once. The rearrangement joins TRBV7-9 to TRBJ2-1; D remains ambiguous. The CDR3 has 13 amino acids. V lost 7 bases and J 0 bases, leaving 7 bases between the germline ends. Germline V gene data show CDR1 as SEHNR and CDR2 as FQNEAQ (reference sequence). CDR3 loop: CASKEISYNEQFF. The CDR3 DNA is TGTGCCAGCAAAGAAATCTCCTACAATGAGCAGTTCTTC.

The rearrangement joins TRBV5-4 to TRBJ2-7; 11 positions match TRBD1. Germline loops: CDR1 SGHNT, CDR2 YYREEE (reference sequence). The CDR3 is 14 amino acids. After removal of 5 bases from V and 3 bases from J, the junction contained 4 bases not matched to a gene. The CDR3 is CASRAGTGGYEQYF. Written as DNA, the CDR3 is TGTGCCAGCAGGGCCGGGACAGGGGGCTACGAGCAGTACTTC.

In regard to this clone: In the same sample, other DNA sequences code for this CDR3. The V and J genes are TRBV15 and TRBJ1-6, with TRBD1 matching 8 bases. The junction had 5 bases not matched to a gene; V was cut back by 3 bases and J by 7 bases. Per the germline V gene, CDR1 is LNHNV and CDR2 is YYDKDF (reference sequence). The CDR3 totals 15 residues. The CDR3: CATSRTGTGNSPLHF. The DNA of the CDR3 is TGTGCCACCAGCAGGACCGGGACAGGAAATTCACCCCTCCACTTT.

This chain uses TRBV18 with TRBJ2-7, with D perhaps assigned TRBD1 or TRBD2 (8 bases each). V was pared by 4 bases and J by 4 bases, with 17 bases between. The germline gives CDR1 KGHSH, CDR2 LQKENI. The length of the CDR3 is 15 residues. This CDR3 is CASSLAGGQEYEQYF. The CDR3 DNA sequence: TGTGCCAGCTCACTGGCGGGGGGACAGGAGTACGAGCAGTACTTC.

The chain couples TRBV3-1 (or the pseudogene TRBV3-2) to TRBJ1-1; a possible D gene is TRBD1 (6 bases). The length of the CDR3 is 15 residues. Germline V gives CDR1 LGHDT, CDR2 YNNKEL (reference sequence). V was shortened by 0 bases and J by 3 bases, with 11 bases between the two germline ends. CDR3 coding DNA: TGTGCCAGCAGCCAAGATAGGGGGTTTTACACTGAAGCTTTCTTT. Its translation: CASSQDRGFYTEAFF.

This chain links TRBV12-3 or TRBV12-4 with TRBJ2-7; D unclear. Between the trimmed V and J ends, which lost 5 bases and 3 bases, there was a span of 8 bases. The CDR3 has 12 amino acids. CDR3 sequence reads: CASSRTNYEQYF. As DNA, the CDR3 is TGTGCCAGCAGTCGCACAAACTACGAGCAGTACTTC.

The rearrangement links TRBV5-1 to TRBJ1-2; D might be TRBD1 (6 bases). V shed 5 bases and J shed 8 bases, with 19 bases lying between them. Germline CDR1 SGHRS, CDR2 YFSETQ. CDR3 length equals 14 residues. The CDR3 coding sequence is TGCGCCAGCAGACGTCTCCAGGGGAGGGGCGGCTACACCTTC. Its translation: CASRRLQGRGGYTF. The full variable domain, in which reference TRBV5-1 and TRBJ1-2 provide the parts outside the CDR3, is KAGVTQTPRYLIKTRGQQVTLSCSPISGHRSVSWYQQTPGQGLQFLFEYFSETQRNKGNFPGRFSGRQFSNSRSEMNVSTLELGDSALYLCASRRLQGRGGYTFGSGTRLTVV.

This chain uses TRBV29-1 with TRBJ2-6, with D hard to call. V gave up 4 bases and J gave up 0 bases, with 7 bases separating them. The CDR3 runs 14 residues. From germline, CDR1 is SQVTM and CDR2 ANQGSEA. The CDR3 is CSVAQSSGANVLTF. DNA of the CDR3: TGCAGCGTTGCACAGAGCTCTGGGGCCAACGTCCTGACTTTC.

The chain links TRBV2 to TRBJ2-7; D possibly corresponds to TRBD1 (6 bases). Germline V CDR1 and CDR2: SNHLY, FYNNEI. This CDR3 is built from 13 residues. Trimming took off 4 bases at V and 3 bases at J, with 10 bases between the two ends. CDR3 sequence (DNA): TGTGCCAGCAGTGGGACAGACAACTACGAGCAGTACTTC. It translates to CASSGTDNYEQYF. The entire variable domain, with the rest obtained from reference TRBV2 and TRBJ2-7, is as follows: EPEVTQTPSHQVTQMGQEVILRCVPISNHLYFYWYRQILGQKVEFLVSFYNNEISEKSEIFDDQFSVERPDGSNFTLKIRSTKLEDSAMYFCASSGTDNYEQYFGPGTRLTVT.

The genes are TRBV3-1 (or the pseudogene TRBV3-2) and TRBJ2-5; 7 bases align to TRBD2. CDR3 size: 16 residues. The V gene's germline CDR1 is LGHDT and CDR2 YNNKEL (reference sequence). Trimming removed 1 base from V and 6 bases from J; junction bases left unmatched: 11. The CDR3 DNA reads TGTGCCAGCAGCCAAGGGGTAGCGGGTCAGGGTAAGACCCAGTACTTC. Protein product: CASSQGVAGQGKTQYF.

This sequence joins TRBV2 and TRBJ2-7, with TRBD2 identical over 7 bases. The V and J ends lost 6 bases and 10 bases, in that order; junction bases with no gene match: 6. Germline-derived CDR1 and CDR2 are SNHLY and FYNNEI. The CDR3 spans 11 residues. CDR3 loop: CASSPGGVQYF. CDR3 DNA sequence: TGTGCCAGCAGCCCGGGGGGTGTACAGTACTTC.